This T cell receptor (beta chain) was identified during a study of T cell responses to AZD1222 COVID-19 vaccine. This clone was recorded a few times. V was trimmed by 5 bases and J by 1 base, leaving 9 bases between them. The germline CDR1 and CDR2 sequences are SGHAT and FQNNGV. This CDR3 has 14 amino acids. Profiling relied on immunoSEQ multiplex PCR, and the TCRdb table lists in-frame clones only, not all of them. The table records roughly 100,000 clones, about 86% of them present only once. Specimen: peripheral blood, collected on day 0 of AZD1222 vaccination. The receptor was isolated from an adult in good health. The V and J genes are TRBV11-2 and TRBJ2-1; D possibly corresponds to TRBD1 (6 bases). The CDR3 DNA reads TGTGCCAGCAGCCCGGGACAATCCTACAATGAGCAGTTCTTC. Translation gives CASSPGQSYNEQFF.